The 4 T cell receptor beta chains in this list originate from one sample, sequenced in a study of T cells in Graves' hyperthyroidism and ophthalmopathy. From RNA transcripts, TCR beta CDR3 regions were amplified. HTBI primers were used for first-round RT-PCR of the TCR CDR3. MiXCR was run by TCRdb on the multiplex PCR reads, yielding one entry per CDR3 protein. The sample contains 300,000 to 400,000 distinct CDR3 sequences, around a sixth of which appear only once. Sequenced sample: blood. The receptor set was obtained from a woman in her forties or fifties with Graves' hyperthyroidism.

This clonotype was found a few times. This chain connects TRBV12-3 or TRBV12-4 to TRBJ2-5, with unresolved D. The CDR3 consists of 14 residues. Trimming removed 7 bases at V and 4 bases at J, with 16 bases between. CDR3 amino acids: CASTSNGVVETQYF. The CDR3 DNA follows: TGTGCCAGCACCTCCAATGGGGTTGTAGAGACCCAGTACTTC.

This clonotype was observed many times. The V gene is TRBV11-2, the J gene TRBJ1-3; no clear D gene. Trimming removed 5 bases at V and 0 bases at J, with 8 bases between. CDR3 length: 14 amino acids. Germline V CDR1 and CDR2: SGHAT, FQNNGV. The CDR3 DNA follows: TGTGCCAGCAGCCCCAGACACTCTGGAAACACCATATATTTT. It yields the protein CASSPRHSGNTIYF. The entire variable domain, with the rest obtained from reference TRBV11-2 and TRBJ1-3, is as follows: EAGVAQSPRYKIIEKRQSVAFWCNPISGHATLYWYQQILGQGPKLLIQFQNNGVVDDSQLPKDRFSAERLKGVDSTLKIQPAKLEDSAVYLCASSPRHSGNTIYFGEGSWLTVV.

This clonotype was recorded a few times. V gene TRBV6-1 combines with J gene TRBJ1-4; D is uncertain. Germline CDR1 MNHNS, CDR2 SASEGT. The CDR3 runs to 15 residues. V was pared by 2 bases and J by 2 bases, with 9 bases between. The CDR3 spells CASSELWVTNEKLFF. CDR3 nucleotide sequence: TGTGCCAGCAGTGAACTCTGGGTTACTAATGAAAAACTGTTTTTT.

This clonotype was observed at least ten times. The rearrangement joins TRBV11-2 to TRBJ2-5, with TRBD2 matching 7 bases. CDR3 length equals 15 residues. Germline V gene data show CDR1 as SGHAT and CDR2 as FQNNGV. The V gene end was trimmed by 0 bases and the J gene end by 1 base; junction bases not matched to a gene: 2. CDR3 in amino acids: CASSLEAGTQETQYF. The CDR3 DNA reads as TGTGCCAGCAGCTTAGAAGCGGGGACCCAAGAGACCCAGTACTTC. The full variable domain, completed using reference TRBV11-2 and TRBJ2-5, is EAGVAQSPRYKIIEKRQSVAFWCNPISGHATLYWYQQILGQGPKLLIQFQNNGVVDDSQLPKDRFSAERLKGVDSTLKIQPAKLEDSAVYLCASSLEAGTQETQYFGPGTRLLVL.